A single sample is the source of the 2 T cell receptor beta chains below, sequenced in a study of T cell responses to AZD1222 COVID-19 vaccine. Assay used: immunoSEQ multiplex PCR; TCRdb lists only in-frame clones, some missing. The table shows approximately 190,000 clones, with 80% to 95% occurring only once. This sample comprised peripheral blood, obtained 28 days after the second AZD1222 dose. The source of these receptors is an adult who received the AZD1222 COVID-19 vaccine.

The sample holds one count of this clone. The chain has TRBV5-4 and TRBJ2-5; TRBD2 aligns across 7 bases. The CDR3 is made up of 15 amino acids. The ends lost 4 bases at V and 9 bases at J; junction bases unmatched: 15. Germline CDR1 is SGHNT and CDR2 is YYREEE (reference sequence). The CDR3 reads CASSTGLPGAGAQYF. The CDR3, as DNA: TGTGCCAGCAGCACGGGACTCCCTGGCGCGGGGGCCCAGTACTTC. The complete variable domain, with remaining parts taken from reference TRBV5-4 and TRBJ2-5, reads ETGVTQSPTHLIKTRGQQVTLRCSSQSGHNTVSWYQQALGQGPQFIFQYYREEENGRGNFPPRFSGLQFPNYSSELNVNALELDDSALYLCASSTGLPGAGAQYFGPGTRLLVL.

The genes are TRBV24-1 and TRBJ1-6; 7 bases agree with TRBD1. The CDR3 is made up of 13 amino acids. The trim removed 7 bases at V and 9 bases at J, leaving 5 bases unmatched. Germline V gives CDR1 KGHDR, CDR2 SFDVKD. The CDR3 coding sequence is TGTGCCACCAGCAGGACAGGCGGTTCACCCCTCCACTTT. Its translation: CATSRTGGSPLHF.